These T cell receptor beta chains were read from a single sample in a study of CD8+ T cells in alopecia areata. Some clones are missing from TCRdb's copy, which holds only in-frame ones; the method was immunoSEQ multiplex PCR. Of fewer than 250,000 clones in the sample, around 43% were seen once. The sample in question was CD4+ T cells sorted from blood, obtained at approximately week 36, from a patient treated with tofacitinib. The receptors stem from a human donor with alopecia areata. CDR3s include the opening cysteine and the closing phenylalanine or tryptophan. A D gene is named only where the DNA matches it firmly. Expanded clones get a size class; other rows say once, few or many, or leave the size out.

>15|TRBJ2-1|TRBD1|TRBV5-4|NA
CASSLVGQGQVGQFF
TGTGCCAGCAGCTTGGTGGGACAGGGGCAGGTTGGGCAGTTCTTC
>11|TRBJ2-1|NA|TRBV29-1|NA
CSVEVVRGQFF
TGCAGCGTTGAAGTTGTAAGAGGGCAGTTCTTC
>13|TRBJ1-2|NA|TRBV29-1|NA
CSVEPAARYGYTF
TGCAGCGTTGAGCCAGCTGCCCGCTATGGCTACACCTTC
>12|TRBJ2-5|NA|TRBV2|NA
CASSEVGETQYF
TGTGCCAGCAGTGAAGTGGGGGAGACCCAGTACTTC
>13|TRBJ2-7|NA|TRBV5-1|NA
CASSWEFSGEQYF
TGCGCCAGCAGCTGGGAGTTTAGCGGAGAGCAGTACTTC
>15|TRBJ1-5|NA|TRBV1|once
CTSSQVKGRGQPQHF
TGCACCAGCAGCCAAGTAAAGGGGAGAGGGCAGCCCCAGCATTTT
>13|TRBJ2-2|NA|TRBV25-1|NA
CASSPSFSGELFF
TGTGCCAGCAGTCCATCGTTTTCCGGGGAGCTGTTTTTT
>14|TRBJ2-7|NA|TRBV5-1|few
CASSKGTGPLEQYF
TGCGCCAGCAGCAAAGGGACGGGGCCCCTTGAGCAGTACTTC
>13|TRBJ2-7|NA|TRBV30|NA
CALEPPATYEQYF
TGTGCCTTGGAGCCGCCAGCAACCTACGAGCAGTACTTC
>17|TRBJ2-1|TRBD2|TRBV5-1|few
CASSLASGILSYNEQFF
TGCGCCAGCAGCTTGGCTAGCGGGATCCTCTCCTACAATGAGCAGTTCTTC
>11|TRBJ2-7|NA|TRBV10-3|many
CATEERSQQYF
TGTGCCACGGAGGAAAGATCGCAGCAGTACTTC
>11|TRBJ2-7|NA|TRBV20-1|once
CSARRIEEQYF
TGCAGTGCTAGGCGGATCGAGGAGCAGTACTTC
>12|TRBJ2-7|NA|TRBV5-4|NA
CASSTSKGEQYF
TGTGCCAGCAGCACCTCAAAAGGCGAGCAGTACTTC
>11|TRBJ1-1|NA|TRBV20-1|few
CSANPLAEAFF
TGCAGTGCTAATCCCCTGGCTGAAGCTTTCTTT
>11|TRBJ2-7|NA|TRBV29-1|NA
CSVKGAYEQYF
TGCAGCGTTAAGGGGGCCTACGAGCAGTACTTC
>14|TRBJ2-6|NA|TRBV28|few
CASRVSSGANVLTF
TGTGCCAGCAGAGTTTCCTCTGGGGCCAACGTCCTGACTTTC
>15|TRBJ2-1|TRBD2|TRBV19|few
CASRAIAGGYNEQFF
TGTGCCAGTAGGGCCATAGCGGGAGGCTACAATGAGCAGTTCTTC
>14|TRBJ2-2|TRBD2|TRBV9|NA
CASSVGGLAGELFF
TGTGCCAGCAGCGTAGGAGGACTAGCTGGGGAGCTGTTTTTT
>14|TRBJ2-1|NA|TRBV19|few
CASSPVRKSNEQFF
TGTGCCAGTAGTCCCGTGAGGAAAAGCAATGAGCAGTTCTTC
>17|TRBJ2-7|TRBD2|TRBV7-9|NA
CASSLAGVSGFSYEQYF
TGTGCCAGCAGCCTAGCGGGAGTGAGTGGGTTCTCCTACGAGCAGTACTTC
>13|TRBJ2-3|NA|TRBV7-3|many
CASSVGKGDTQYF
TGTGCCAGCTCGGTTGGGAAGGGAGATACGCAGTATTTT
>13|TRBJ1-2|TRBD1|TRBV18|NA
CASSPGQGYGYTF
TGTGCCAGCTCACCTGGACAGGGATATGGCTACACCTTC
>12|TRBJ1-6|NA|TRBV5-4|NA
CASSYWNSPLHF
TGTGCCAGCAGCTATTGGAATTCACCCCTCCACTTT
>13|TRBJ2-1|NA|TRBV6-1|NA
CASQDGGYNEQFF
TGTGCCAGCCAGGACGGTGGCTACAATGAGCAGTTCTTC
>17|TRBJ2-5|TRBD2|TRBV4-2|few
CASSQGEGRATQETQYF
TGTGCCAGCAGCCAGGGGGAGGGCAGGGCAACTCAAGAGACCCAGTACTTC
>13|TRBJ2-5|NA|TRBV27|NA
CASSSGVRETQYF
TGTGCCAGCAGTTCAGGGGTACGTGAGACCCAGTACTTC
>16|TRBJ2-3|NA|TRBV27|NA
CASSQPTSSPTDTQYF
TGTGCCAGCAGTCAACCTACTAGCTCCCCCACAGATACGCAGTATTTT
>13|TRBJ2-5|NA|TRBV6-4|once
CASSVLEGETQYF
TGTGCCAGCAGCGTACTAGAGGGAGAGACCCAGTACTTC
>16|TRBJ2-1|NA|TRBV30|few
CAWSAGGLSSYNEQFF
TGTGCCTGGAGTGCCGGGGGGCTCAGTTCCTACAATGAGCAGTTCTTC
>16|TRBJ2-5|NA|TRBV9|NA
CASSVEGVGRSETQYF
TGTGCCAGCAGCGTAGAAGGGGTAGGACGTTCGGAGACCCAGTACTTC
>20|TRBJ2-1|NA|TRBV7-2|NA
CASSLAQKGSGAASYNEQFF
TGTGCCAGCAGCTTAGCGCAAAAGGGGTCAGGGGCCGCCTCCTACAATGAGCAGTTCTTC
>17|TRBJ1-1|NA|TRBV4-1|once
CASSQIGFGGKNTEAFF
TGCGCCAGCAGCCAGATCGGGTTCGGGGGAAAGAACACTGAAGCTTTCTTT
>12|TRBJ2-2|NA|TRBV18|NA
CASSSVAGELFF
TGTGCCAGCTCATCGGTGGCCGGGGAGCTGTTTTTT
>14|TRBJ1-1|NA|TRBV30|once
CAWSRAGLYPEAFF
TGTGCCTGGAGTCGGGCAGGGTTATACCCTGAAGCTTTCTTT
>12|TRBJ2-1|TRBD1|TRBV7-9|NA
CASSLNQGAEFF
TGTGCCAGCAGCCTCAACCAGGGGGCTGAGTTCTTC
>13|TRBJ1-2|NA|TRBV14|few
CASSQQSDYGYTF
TGTGCCAGCAGCCAACAATCCGACTATGGCTACACCTTC
>15|TRBJ1-5|TRBD1|TRBV5-1|NA
CASSLDPGQTQPQHF
TGCGCCAGCAGCTTGGATCCGGGACAGACTCAGCCCCAGCATTTT
>13|TRBJ1-4|NA|TRBV28|few
CASSLNSQRKLFF
TGTGCCAGCAGTTTAAATTCGCAGAGAAAACTGTTTTTT
>12|TRBJ2-3|NA|TRBV29-1|NA
CSVPGGGHTQYF
TGCAGCGTTCCAGGAGGGGGCCATACGCAGTATTTT
>15|TRBJ2-1|TRBD2|TRBV7-9|NA
CASSRDGRTYNEQFF
TGTGCCAGCAGCCGGGACGGGAGGACCTACAATGAGCAGTTCTTC
>17|TRBJ2-6|NA|TRBV5-6|once
CASSPPPGSSGANVLTF
TGTGCCAGCAGCCCGCCCCCAGGGAGCTCTGGGGCCAACGTCCTGACTTTC
>14|TRBJ2-7|TRBD2|TRBV5-6|NA
CASSWGLAGDEQYF
TGTGCCAGCAGCTGGGGACTAGCGGGAGACGAGCAGTACTTC
>15|TRBJ2-1|NA|TRBV30|NA
CAWSLWLAGVNEQFF
TGTGCCTGGAGTTTGTGGCTAGCTGGGGTCAATGAGCAGTTCTTC